This T cell receptor beta chain appears in the sequencing data of a study of neurological immune-mediated disorders. The V end was cut by 0 bases, the J end by 1 base, with 13 bases between. The V gene's germline CDR1 is MGHDK and CDR2 SYGVNS. The CDR3 runs to 16 residues. The authors made cDNA by 5'RACE with 10-nucleotide random UMIs. From the 5' RACE reads, TCRdb called clonotypes with MiXCR, one entry per CDR3 protein. The sample has about 17,000 distinct CDR3 sequences; roughly 3.5% are singletons. Maryland, USA blood bank volunteers served as healthy controls. There were 850,000 to 1,000,000 CD4+ or CD8+ T cells used in the sorted libraries. The sample holds many counts of this clonotype.

The chain uses TRBV25-1 and TRBJ2-7; weak D call: TRBD2 (5 bases). The sequence was obtained from a middle-aged woman in good health. The specimen sequenced was CD8+ T cells from blood. The CDR3 reads CASSEYRSGRSYEQYF. CDR3 nucleotides: TGTGCCAGCAGTGAATATCGATCGGGAAGATCCTACGAGCAGTACTTC.